The 32 T cell receptor beta chains presented below share a single source sample, sequenced in a study of siplizumab effects on memory and regulatory T cells. The protocol was immunoSEQ multiplex PCR, while the TCRdb copy is restricted to in-frame clones and leaves out a portion. The repertoire consists of 50,000 to 75,000 clones, with around three quarters occurring once and the leading ten covering roughly 0.4%. The sample consisted of memory CD4+ T cells sorted from blood. The origin of the receptors is a human donor in good health.

The J gene is TRBJ1-1, the V gene TRBV11-2; D ambiguous. Germline V CDR1 and CDR2: SGHAT, FQNNGV. The V end was cut by 3 bases, the J end by 1 base, with 6 bases between. The CDR3 has 13 residues. CDR3 in DNA: TGTGCCAGCAGCTTCACACGGAACACTGAAGCTTTCTTT. Translated, it gives CASSFTRNTEAFF.

The chain uses TRBV11-2 and TRBJ2-3, with 15 nucleotides matching TRBD2. The germline V gene has CDR1 SGHAT and CDR2 FQNNGV. V lost 7 bases and J lost 4; bases outside the gene matches: 9. This CDR3 has 17 amino acids. The CDR3, as DNA: TGTGCCAGCACTGGACTAGCGGGGGGGAATTTCGCAGATACGCAGTATTTT. This gives the protein CASTGLAGGNFADTQYF.

The J gene is TRBJ2-7, the V gene TRBV7-2; D might be TRBD1 (6 bases). The CDR3 covers 14 residues. Germline-derived CDR1 and CDR2 are SGHTA and FQGNSA. V dropped 4 bases and J dropped 0 bases, with 10 bases sitting between them. The CDR3 DNA reads as TGTGCCAGCAGCTCCGACAGGAGCTCCTACGAGCAGTACTTC. Its translation: CASSSDRSSYEQYF.

The chain is built from TRBV30 and TRBJ1-1; a possible D gene is TRBD1 (5 bases). Trimming left V 0 bases short and J 10 bases short, with 18 bases between. The germline CDR1 and CDR2 sequences are GTSNPN and SVGIG (reference sequence). The CDR3 has 14 amino acids. The CDR3 here is CAWSVLGDRPRAFF. As DNA, the CDR3 is TGTGCCTGGAGTGTATTGGGGGATCGGCCTAGAGCTTTCTTT.

The chain uses TRBV9 and TRBJ2-7; D possibly matches TRBD1 or TRBD2 (5 bases each). Trimming took 4 bases from V and 1 from J, leaving 15 bases between them. The CDR3 extends over 15 amino acids. Germline V gene lookup returns CDR1 SGDLS and CDR2 YYNGEE. The CDR3 bases are TGTGCCAGCAGCCTACTCGGGACGGAGTCCTACGAGCAGTACTTC. Its translation is CASSLLGTESYEQYF.

The CDR3 region is CASSSGGRGNTIYF. CDR3 nucleotides: TGTGCCAGCAGTAGTGGGGGGCGCGGAAACACCATATATTTT. V is TRBV6-5 and J is TRBJ1-3; possible D gene TRBD1, 6 bases. V was trimmed by 5 bases and J by 4 bases, leaving 12 bases between them. Germline CDR1 and CDR2: MNHEY and SVGAGI. This CDR3 is 14 amino acids long.

The gene calls are TRBV7-6 and TRBJ2-1; D not certain. The CDR3 runs 16 residues. V was shortened by 2 bases and J by 0 bases, with 11 bases between the two germline ends. CDR1 SGHVS and CDR2 FNYEAQ come from the germline V gene. CDR3: CASSLMLGSSYNEQFF. CDR3 in DNA: TGTGCCAGCAGCTTAATGCTAGGCAGCTCCTACAATGAGCAGTTCTTC. The whole variable domain, filled in from reference TRBV7-6 and TRBJ2-1, reads GAGVSQSPRYKVTKRGQDVALRCDPISGHVSLYWYRQALGQGPEFLTYFNYEAQQDKSGLPNDRFSAERPEGSISTLTIQRTEQRDSAMYRCASSLMLGSSYNEQFFGPGTRLTVL.

The sample holds a few counts of this clone. The chain employs TRBV4-3 and TRBJ2-5, with a possible D match to TRBD1 (6 bases). Trimming cost V 0 bases and J 3 bases, with 20 bases left between them. Germline V gene data show CDR1 as LGHNA and CDR2 as YSLEER. CDR3 size: 18 residues. The CDR3 nucleotides are TGCGCCAGCAGCCAAGACTTGCCGTTCGAGGGGGTTGAAGAGACCCAGTACTTC. It yields the protein CASSQDLPFEGVEETQYF.

The V and J genes are TRBV5-1 and TRBJ2-7; 9 bases map to TRBD2. The CDR3 extends over 14 amino acids. J was trimmed by 6 bases and V by 1 base; bases with no gene match: 5. From germline, CDR1 is SGHRS and CDR2 YFSETQ. The CDR3 loop reads CASSLWGTSSEQYF. The CDR3 DNA is TGCGCCAGCAGCTTGTGGGGGACTAGCAGCGAGCAGTACTTC.

V gene TRBV28 combines with J gene TRBJ1-2, with D unclear. This CDR3 has 11 amino acids. CDR1 MDHEN and CDR2 SYDVKM come from the germline V gene. Trimming removed 5 bases from V and 8 bases from J, with 9 bases in between. The CDR3 DNA sequence: TGTGCCAGCAGTATCAATGGGGGCTACACCTTC. This sequence encodes CASSINGGYTF.

The chain carries TRBV2 and TRBJ1-6, with D unresolved. Trimming shortened V by 7 bases and J by 9 bases, and 13 bases separated the two germline ends. The CDR3 contains 13 residues. The germline CDR1 and CDR2 sequences are SNHLY and FYNNEI. CDR3 amino acids: CASTDIDPSPLHF. As DNA, the CDR3 is TGTGCCAGCACCGACATAGACCCTTCACCCCTCCACTTT.

This clone was seen a few times. The J gene is TRBJ2-5, the V gene TRBV6-5; possible D gene TRBD2, 5 bases. Deletions cut 4 bases from V and 4 bases from J, with 13 bases between. CDR1 and CDR2 (germline): MNHEY, SVGAGI. This CDR3 is 14 amino acids long. The CDR3 spells CASSFRNTRETQYF. In nucleotides, the CDR3 is TGTGCCAGCAGTTTTAGGAACACTAGAGAGACCCAGTACTTC.

The chain recombines TRBV6-1 with TRBJ1-2; 7 bases align to TRBD1. This CDR3 spans 15 amino acids. Germline loops: CDR1 MNHNS, CDR2 SASEGT. The V and J ends lost 0 bases and 3 bases, in that order; junction bases with no gene match: 4. The CDR3 DNA reads TGTGCCAGCAGTGAAGCAGGGGGCCTGCACTATGGCTACACCTTC. Amino acids: CASSEAGGLHYGYTF.

V and J are TRBV5-4 and TRBJ1-1; D not resolved. The CDR3 is made up of 14 amino acids. Germline loops: CDR1 SGHNT, CDR2 YYREEE (reference sequence). The V and J ends lost 2 bases and 1 base respectively, with 9 bases between them. The CDR3 sequence: CASSLAPGNTEAFF. In DNA form, the CDR3 reads TGTGCCAGCAGCTTAGCTCCGGGGAACACTGAAGCTTTCTTT.

The chain joins TRBV6-5 to TRBJ1-6, with no clear D. The germline V gene encodes CDR1 MNHEY and CDR2 SVGAGI. V was trimmed by 1 base and J by 7 bases, leaving 11 bases between them. The CDR3 is made up of 15 amino acids. CDR3 residues: CASSYFRAGNSPLHF. The CDR3 region has the DNA TGTGCCAGCAGTTACTTCCGAGCAGGCAATTCACCCCTCCACTTT.

J is TRBJ2-7 and V is TRBV28; the D is unclear. The length of the CDR3 is 12 residues. With 3 bases removed from V and 8 bases from J, the gap between germline ends came to 11 bases. Germline V CDR1 and CDR2: MDHEN, SYDVKM. The CDR3 nucleotides read TGTGCCAGCAGTTTGACGGCAGTTCAGCAGTACTTC. Protein sequence: CASSLTAVQQYF.

V gene TRBV7-2 combines with J gene TRBJ2-3; D perhaps matches TRBD2 (7 bases). Trimming cost V 6 bases and J 1 base, with 20 bases left between them. In germline, CDR1 is SGHTA, CDR2 FQGNSA. CDR3 size: 17 residues. The CDR3 loop reads CASRLLGGGRGTDTQYF. The DNA of the CDR3 is TGTGCCAGCAGACTCTTAGGGGGGGGCCGGGGCACAGATACGCAGTATTTT.

The rearrangement uses TRBV5-1 and TRBJ2-7, with TRBD1 as a possible D gene (6 bases). The V end lost 0 bases, the J end lost 2 bases, and 12 bases lay between the germline ends. Germline CDR1 SGHRS, CDR2 YFSETQ. The CDR3 extends over 15 amino acids. Written as DNA, the CDR3 is TGCGCCAGCAGCTTGGCCGGGACACACGCCTACGAGCAGTACTTC. This gives the protein CASSLAGTHAYEQYF.

The gene calls are TRBV10-3 and TRBJ1-2, with 7 bases that match TRBD1. There are 14 residues in the CDR3. In germline, CDR1 is ENHRY, CDR2 SYGVKD. The J segment lost 0 bases and the V segment lost 6 bases, leaving 4 bases of the junction unmatched. The CDR3 sequence: CAIRGDSPNYGYTF. For the CDR3, the DNA is TGTGCCATCAGGGGGGACAGTCCTAACTATGGCTACACCTTC.

V is TRBV9 and J is TRBJ1-6; D unclear. The CDR3 consists of 13 residues. CDR1 is SGDLS, CDR2 YYNGEE, per germline. Trimming cost V 4 bases and J 6 bases, with 8 bases left between them. CDR3 nucleotides: TGTGCCAGCAGCCCCCGACCTAATTCACCCCTCCACTTT. Amino acid sequence: CASSPRPNSPLHF.

The V call is TRBV2, the J call TRBJ1-2; D gene unclear. Trimming took 3 bases from V and 2 from J, leaving 10 bases between them. The CDR3 has 14 amino acids. Germline V gives CDR1 SNHLY, CDR2 FYNNEI. CDR3 residues: CASSETPMNYGYTF. In nucleotides, the CDR3 is TGTGCCAGCAGTGAGACTCCCATGAACTATGGCTACACCTTC. Full variable domain (rest looked up from reference TRBV2 and TRBJ1-2): EPEVTQTPSHQVTQMGQEVILRCVPISNHLYFYWYRQILGQKVEFLVSFYNNEISEKSEIFDDQFSVERPDGSNFTLKIRSTKLEDSAMYFCASSETPMNYGYTFGSGTRLTVV.

In regard to this clone: A read error may account for a junction end that differs from germline. The chain links TRBV11-2 to TRBJ2-7, with a possible D match to TRBD2 (7 bases). The CDR3 sequence is 11 residues long. Germline lookup yields CDR1 SGHAT and CDR2 FQNNGV. CDR3 protein: CASSYGGGLHF. For the CDR3, the DNA is TGTGCCAGCAGCTATGGGGGGGGGCTCCACTTC.

The genes are TRBV28 and TRBJ2-3, with D perhaps TRBD2 (7 bases). V gave up 3 bases and J gave up 2 bases, with 12 bases separating them. CDR3 length: 15 amino acids. Germline values: CDR1 MDHEN, CDR2 SYDVKM. The CDR3 loop is CASSLAGANTDTQYF. CDR3 bases: TGTGCCAGCAGTTTGGCGGGGGCCAACACAGATACGCAGTATTTT.

The chain has TRBV28 and TRBJ2-4; tentatively, D is TRBD1 (6 bases). The CDR3 loop spans 15 amino acids. Germline V gene lookup returns CDR1 MDHEN and CDR2 SYDVKM. Trimming took 4 bases from V and 6 from J, leaving 16 bases between them. CDR3 sequence reads: CASSSSGQGLNIQYF. The DNA of the CDR3 is TGTGCCAGCAGTTCCAGCGGCCAGGGGCTAAACATTCAGTACTTC.

The chain has TRBV27 and TRBJ2-3, with 10 nucleotides matching TRBD1. The junction had 4 bases not matched to a gene; V was cut back by 2 bases and J by 5 bases. Germline V lookup: CDR1 MNHEY, CDR2 SMNVEV (reference sequence). The CDR3 spans 15 residues. CDR3 DNA: TGTGCCAGCAGTTTACGGACAGGGGGAATAGATACGCAGTATTTT. Amino acids: CASSLRTGGIDTQYF.

V is TRBV5-4 and J is TRBJ2-5; 9 bases match TRBD1. Germline V CDR1 and CDR2: SGHNT, YYREEE (reference sequence). The CDR3 loop spans 17 amino acids. Trimming took 5 bases from V and 3 from J; bases not matched to a gene: 14. CDR3 sequence (DNA): TGTGCCAGCAGGACCGGGACAGGGAGCCTCCAAAAAGAGACCCAGTACTTC. Protein sequence: CASRTGTGSLQKETQYF.

The sample holds one count of this clone. This rearrangement joins TRBV19 to TRBJ2-7; no definite D call. With 5 bases removed from V and 0 bases from J, the gap between germline ends came to 8 bases. CDR1 and CDR2 from the germline V gene are LNHDA and SQIVND (reference sequence). The CDR3 is made up of 13 amino acids. The CDR3 bases are TGTGCCAGTAGTCTCCGGCCCTCCTACGAGCAGTACTTC. Translated, it gives CASSLRPSYEQYF.

V gene TRBV7-2 combines with J gene TRBJ2-7, with 11 nucleotides matching TRBD2. V lost 7 bases, J lost 1 base, and 3 bases stayed unmatched. Germline loops: CDR1 SGHTA, CDR2 FQGNSA. The CDR3 extends over 14 amino acids. CDR3 sequence reads: CASKPSGGSYEQYF. For the CDR3, the DNA is TGTGCCAGCAAACCTAGCGGGGGGTCCTACGAGCAGTACTTC. Variable domain in full (rest from reference TRBV7-2 and TRBJ2-7): GAGVSQSPSNKVTEKGKDVELRCDPISGHTALYWYRQSLGQGLEFLIYFQGNSAPDKSGLPSDRFSAERTGGSVSTLTIQRTQQEDSAVYLCASKPSGGSYEQYFGPGTRLTVT.

This chain links TRBV27 with TRBJ1-1, with D hard to call. CDR3 length equals 13 residues. The V end was cut by 7 bases, the J end by 5 bases, with 14 bases between. Germline V CDR1 and CDR2: MNHEY, SMNVEV (reference sequence). The CDR3 DNA reads as TGTGCCAGCAACTTTTGGGGATATACTGAAGCTTTCTTT. It encodes CASNFWGYTEAFF.

The chain is built from TRBV4-2 and TRBJ2-2, with 14 bases fitting TRBD2. V gave up 3 bases and J gave up 4 bases; unmatched junction bases: 7. This CDR3 is built from 18 residues. CDR1 is LGHNA and CDR2 is YNFKEQ in the germline V gene. The CDR3: CASSHLTSGGASTGELFF. The CDR3 bases are TGTGCCAGCAGCCACCTGACTAGCGGGGGGGCCTCCACCGGGGAGCTGTTTTTT.

The chain combines TRBV6-1 with TRBJ2-1; TRBD2 aligns across 7 bases. V was pared by 0 bases and J by 10 bases, with 9 bases of the junction left unmatched. The CDR3 is 15 residues long. Germline V lookup: CDR1 MNHNS, CDR2 SASEGT. CDR3: CASSEAWTSIREQFF. The CDR3 region has the DNA TGTGCCAGCAGTGAAGCCTGGACTAGTATACGCGAGCAGTTCTTC.

The chain has TRBV7-9 and TRBJ1-1; D is undetermined. Trimming left V 2 bases short and J 0 bases short, with 1 base between. Germline CDR1 SEHNR, CDR2 FQNEAQ (reference sequence). This CDR3 has 12 residues. The CDR3 spells CASSLLNTEAFF. The CDR3 nucleotides read TGTGCCAGCAGCTTACTGAACACTGAAGCTTTCTTT. The full variable domain, with the rest looked up from reference TRBV7-9 and TRBJ1-1, is DTGVSQNPRHKITKRGQNVTFRCDPISEHNRLYWYRQTLGQGPEFLTYFQNEAQLEKSRLLSDRFSAERPKGSFSTLEIQRTEQGDSAMYLCASSLLNTEAFFGQGTRLTVV.